This passage covers 12 T cell receptor beta chains from one sample sequenced in a study of monozygotic twins with cystic fibrosis. Produced via immunoSEQ multiplex PCR; TCRdb's table is partial and in-frame only. The profile shows 15,000 or so clones, 85% to 90% of them singletons. The sequencing input was blood. These receptors came from a boy aged 5-17 years with cystic fibrosis.

J is TRBJ2-1 and V is TRBV11-2; 7 nucleotides line up with TRBD2. This CDR3 is 15 amino acids long. With 6 bases clipped from V and 2 bases from J, the junction kept 7 bases outside the gene matches. Looked up from germline, CDR1 is SGHAT and CDR2 is FQNNGV. This chain's CDR3 is CASSPGGSPYNEQFF. The CDR3 DNA reads as TGTGCCAGCAGTCCAGGCGGGAGCCCCTACAATGAGCAGTTCTTC. The whole variable domain, remainder taken from reference TRBV11-2 and TRBJ2-1, is EAGVAQSPRYKIIEKRQSVAFWCNPISGHATLYWYQQILGQGPKLLIQFQNNGVVDDSQLPKDRFSAERLKGVDSTLKIQPAKLEDSAVYLCASSPGGSPYNEQFFGPGTRLTVL.

V is TRBV25-1 and J is TRBJ2-7; D gene unclear. Germline-derived CDR1 and CDR2 are MGHDK and SYGVNS. With 5 bases removed from V and 5 bases from J, the gap between germline ends came to 19 bases. This CDR3 region has 15 residues. CDR3 DNA sequence: TGTGCCAGCAGTTATTCCAGTCGCTTAGACGACGAGCAGTACTTC. Translating gives CASSYSSRLDDEQYF.

The genes are TRBV19 and TRBJ1-2; possibly TRBD1 for D (6 bases). The germline V gene has CDR1 LNHDA and CDR2 SQIVND (reference sequence). V was cut by 3 bases and J by 3 bases, with 17 bases left in between. The CDR3 is 16 amino acids. The CDR3 loop is CASSMAFKGEDYGYTF. The CDR3 DNA is TGTGCCAGTAGTATGGCTTTTAAGGGGGAGGACTATGGCTACACCTTC.

The chain couples TRBV7-7 to TRBJ2-3; D is unresolved. Germline V gives CDR1 SSHAT, CDR2 FNYEAQ (reference sequence). V was clipped by 11 bases and J by 1 base, with 10 bases between them. The CDR3 contains 12 residues. Here the CDR3 DNA reads TGTGCCCCAAGGCGGCGCACAGATACGCAGTATTTT. It specifies CAPRRRTDTQYF.

The chain couples TRBV28 to TRBJ2-7; 10 nucleotides match TRBD2. V gave up 6 bases and J gave up 6 bases; unmatched junction bases: 11. The CDR3 has 15 amino acids. CDR1 is MDHEN, CDR2 SYDVKM, per germline. CDR3 DNA sequence: TGTGCCAGCAGAAAAGCGGGAGGGAACTCTGGCGAGCAGTACTTC. It yields the protein CASRKAGGNSGEQYF.

CDR3 DNA sequence: TGTGCCAGCAGCCAACGGATAGGACTAGCGGCCACAGATACGCAGTATTTT. Translation: CASSQRIGLAATDTQYF. V is TRBV2 and J is TRBJ2-3, with 10 nucleotides matching TRBD2. There are 17 residues in the CDR3. Germline values: CDR1 SNHLY, CDR2 FYNNEI. After removal of 6 bases from V and 2 bases from J, the junction contained 11 bases not matched to a gene.

The V gene is TRBV7-8, the J gene TRBJ2-2, with 8 bases aligning to TRBD2. Per the germline V gene, CDR1 is SGHVS and CDR2 is FQNEAQ. The V and J ends lost 1 base and 3 bases, in that order; junction bases with no gene match: 7. The CDR3 is 17 residues long. DNA for the CDR3: TGTGCCAGCAGCTTAGTGTCAGCGGGAGAGTACACCGGGGAGCTGTTTTTT. This encodes CASSLVSAGEYTGELFF.

This clone was detected a few times. V gene TRBV5-1 combines with J gene TRBJ1-2; 8 bases fit TRBD1. The V segment lost 4 bases and the J segment 5 bases; nucleotides outside the gene matches: 4. The CDR3 totals 13 residues. Germline CDR1 and CDR2: SGHRS and YFSETQ. CDR3 residues: CASSLQGAYGYTF. The DNA of the CDR3 is TGCGCCAGCAGCCTGCAGGGGGCGTATGGCTACACCTTC.

The chain carries TRBV10-1 and TRBJ2-5, with 7 bases matching TRBD1. The J call may be faulty, since TRBJ2-7 better matches the DNA end. This CDR3 has 14 residues. The germline gives CDR1 WNHNN, CDR2 SYGVQD (reference sequence). CDR3 amino acids: CASSFNRGSYEQYF. CDR3 nucleotide sequence: TGCGCCAGCAGTTTCAACAGGGGATCCTACGAGCAGTACTTC.

This sequence joins TRBV6-5 and TRBJ2-5; 8 bases are shared with TRBD1. The end of the DNA aligns better with TRBJ2-7, so the J call may be wrong. The CDR3 is 15 residues long. The germline gives CDR1 MNHEY, CDR2 SVGAGI. CDR3 nucleotides: TGTGCCACTTCGCCTCCCGGGACAGGAGCCTACGAGCAGTACTTC. Translated: CATSPPGTGAYEQYF.

V usage is TRBV2 and J usage is TRBJ2-5; TRBD2 is a possible D gene (6 bases). CDR1 and CDR2 from the germline V gene are SNHLY and FYNNEI. V dropped 8 bases and J dropped 4 bases, with 11 bases sitting between them. The CDR3 consists of 12 residues. The CDR3: CASGGTGETQYF. DNA for the CDR3: TGTGCCAGCGGGGGGACCGGAGAGACCCAGTACTTC.

This sequence joins TRBV28 and TRBJ1-2, with D hard to call. CDR1 and CDR2 (germline): MDHEN, SYDVKM. Trimming removed 5 bases at V and 0 bases at J, with 7 bases between. This CDR3 region has 13 residues. CDR3 bases: TGTGCCAGCAGTCCCACGTCTAACTATGGCTACACCTTC. Protein product: CASSPTSNYGYTF.